The 15 T cell receptor beta chains below were found in one sample sequenced in a study of blood T cells in healthy people across ages. For the second PCR, which ran for about 7 to 11 cycles, a sample-barcoded 5' primer and a J-beta primer mix were used. TCRdb called the 5' RACE reads again in MiXCR, with one record for every CDR3 protein. The table has hundreds of thousands of distinct CDR3 sequences, about 48% seen once. The source material was blood. These receptors originate from an elderly man in good health.

The J gene is TRBJ1-5, the V gene TRBV7-9; unclear D gene. The CDR3 has 13 amino acids. The V gene's germline CDR1 is SEHNR and CDR2 FQNEAQ (reference sequence). Trimming took off 7 bases at V and 2 bases at J, with 9 bases between the two ends. CDR3 in DNA: TGTGCCAGCACTGGGGTAGGCAATCAGCCCCAGCATTTT. Its translation: CASTGVGNQPQHF.

This clonotype was counted between two and nine times. The chain recombines TRBV20-1 with TRBJ2-5; a possible D gene is TRBD2 (7 bases). Germline CDR1 and CDR2: DFQATT and SNEGSKA (reference sequence). V was trimmed by 2 bases and J by 5 bases, leaving 12 bases between them. There are 13 residues in the CDR3. As DNA, the CDR3 is TGCAGTGCTAGACGGGGGGCGGGGGAGACCCAGTACTTC. Translation: CSARRGAGETQYF.

On this clonotype itself: A read error may account for a junction end that differs from germline. This chain connects TRBV7-2 to TRBJ2-7; 9 nucleotides line up with TRBD2. The CDR3 is made up of 17 amino acids. CDR1 is SGHTA, CDR2 FQGNSA, per germline. Here the CDR3 reads CASRLGWLAGPFHEQYF. The CDR3 nucleotides are TGTGCCAGCAGGTTAGGGTGGCTAGCGGGACCATTCCACGAGCAGTACTTC.

The V gene is TRBV3-1, the J gene TRBJ1-2; D is perhaps TRBD1 (6 bases). Germline V gene data show CDR1 as LGHDT and CDR2 as YNNKEL (reference sequence). Between the trimmed V and J ends, which lost 7 bases and 8 bases, there was a span of 14 bases. The CDR3 contains 12 residues. The chain's CDR3 is CASTGGGRGYTF. CDR3 DNA: TGTGCCAGCACCGGAGGGGGGCGAGGCTACACCTTC. The variable domain in full, with the rest retrieved from reference TRBV3-1 and TRBJ1-2, is DTAVSQTPKYLVTQMGNDKSIKCEQNLGHDTMYWYKQDSKKFLKIMFSYNNKELIINETVPNRFSPKSPDKAHLNLHINSLELGDSAVYFCASTGGGRGYTFGSGTRLTVV.

The gene calls are TRBV20-1 and TRBJ2-2; 11 bases are a match to TRBD2. Per germline, CDR1 DFQATT and CDR2 SNEGSKA (reference sequence). V shed 6 bases, J shed 6 bases, and the junction held 6 bases outside the gene matches. The CDR3 sequence is 14 residues long. CDR3 sequence reads: CSARTSGRAGELFF. In DNA form, the CDR3 reads TGCAGTGCCCGGACTAGCGGGCGGGCCGGGGAGCTGTTTTTT.

A note on this clonotype: Germline is not matched at one junction end, which may reflect a read error. The chain links TRBV7-6 to TRBJ2-4, with D perhaps TRBD1 (6 bases). The J call is doubtful: the DNA matches TRBJ2-7 better. CDR1 is SGHVS and CDR2 is FNYEAQ in the germline V gene. This CDR3 spans 14 amino acids. The CDR3 loop reads CANSLNTGSYEQYF. In nucleotides, the CDR3 is TGCGCCAACAGCTTAAACACAGGGTCCTACGAGCAGTACTTC.

The V gene is TRBV12-3 or TRBV12-4, the J gene TRBJ2-7; 9 nucleotides align to TRBD2. The length of the CDR3 is 15 residues. The trim removed 5 bases at V and 4 bases at J, leaving 9 bases unmatched. CDR3 in DNA: TGTGCCAGCAGTCCGAGACTAGCGGCACGTTACGAGCAGTACTTC. It encodes CASSPRLAARYEQYF.

V and J are TRBV27 and TRBJ2-7; 10 bases are a match to TRBD2. With V trimmed by 3 bases and J by 2 bases, 4 bases remained unmatched. Germline CDR1 is MNHEY and CDR2 is SMNVEV (reference sequence). The CDR3 length is 15 residues. CDR3: CASSFSGTSAYEQYF. In DNA, the CDR3 is TGTGCCAGCAGTTTTTCCGGGACTAGCGCCTACGAGCAGTACTTC.

In its sample, this clonotype was seen a few times. V gene TRBV5-1 combines with J gene TRBJ2-3; D perhaps matches TRBD2 (6 bases). Trimming removed 4 bases at V and 9 bases at J, with 18 bases between. Germline values: CDR1 SGHRS, CDR2 YFSETQ. The CDR3 consists of 14 residues. CDR3 DNA sequence: TGCGCCAGCAGCCCCTCGAACGGGGGTGGAACGCAGTATTTT. It yields the protein CASSPSNGGGTQYF.

The V call is TRBV21-1, the J call TRBJ2-1; the table's D call, TRBD1, has no DNA check behind it. TRBV21-1 counts as a pseudogene. The CDR3 extends over 15 amino acids. Here the CDR3 reads CASSARQFFYNEQFF. The CDR3 bases are TGTGCCAGCAGCGCACGACAGTTTTTCTACAATGAGCAGTTCTTC.

The genes are TRBV6-2 or TRBV6-3 and TRBJ2-5, with D perhaps matching TRBD1 (6 bases). There are 14 residues in the CDR3. V lost 5 bases, J lost 1 base, and 11 bases lay in between. The germline CDR1 and CDR2 sequences are MNHEY and SVGEGT. The CDR3, as DNA: TGTGCCAGCAGTCAGACAGGCGCCCAAGAGACCCAGTACTTC. Amino acid sequence: CASSQTGAQETQYF.

The genes are TRBV27 and TRBJ2-5, with D perhaps TRBD2 (6 bases). The CDR3 consists of 14 residues. V was clipped by 4 bases and J by 5 bases, with 14 bases between them. Germline V gene lookup returns CDR1 MNHEY and CDR2 SMNVEV (reference sequence). The DNA for the CDR3 is TGTGCCAGCAGTTCGGCGGGACGGCCGGAGACCCAGTACTTC. The encoded protein is CASSSAGRPETQYF.

This clonotype was recorded a few times. The J gene is TRBJ2-7, the V gene TRBV9; D gene uncertain. The CDR3 spans 14 residues. Per germline, CDR1 SGDLS and CDR2 YYNGEE. V was shortened by 0 bases and J by 0 bases, with 7 bases between the two germline ends. In DNA, the CDR3 is TGTGCCAGCAGCGTAGGCAGCGCCTCCTACGAGCAGTACTTC. Protein: CASSVGSASYEQYF.

The chain uses TRBV5-1 and TRBJ2-3; TRBD1 is a possible D gene (7 bases). Germline loops: CDR1 SGHRS, CDR2 YFSETQ. The CDR3 loop spans 13 amino acids. Trimming pared 5 bases from V and 14 bases from J, leaving 21 bases between. CDR3 bases: TGCGCCAGCAGTCTCGGGCGGGACAGATACGCGTATTTT. Its protein is CASSLGRDRYAYF.

J is TRBJ2-4 and V is TRBV28; 8 bases agree with TRBD2. Judging by the DNA end, TRBJ2-7 fits better; the J call may be wrong. Germline CDR1 and CDR2: MDHEN and SYDVKM. There are 13 residues in the CDR3. CDR3 nucleotide sequence: TGTGCCAGCGGAAGGACTAGCTTTGGCGAGCAGTACTTC. Amino acids: CASGRTSFGEQYF.